The 29 T cell receptor beta chains presented below share a single source sample, sequenced in a study of identical twins. TCRdb itself ran the 5' RACE reads through MiXCR, one entry per CDR3 protein. The sample has about 240,000 distinct CDR3 sequences, over 9.5% seen once. Specimen: memory T cells sorted from blood. The receptor set was obtained from a man in his fifties in good health.

The table lists this clonotype with many counts. The chain has TRBV4-1 and TRBJ1-2, with TRBD1 matching 10 bases. J gave up 8 bases and V 4 bases, and 7 bases lay outside the gene matches. Germline loops: CDR1 MGHRA, CDR2 YSYEKL. The CDR3 runs 14 residues. CDR3 nucleotide sequence: TGCGCCAGCAGCCGACAGGGGGCCCAGGTGGGCTACACCTTC. Translated, it gives CASSRQGAQVGYTF.

In this sample, this clonotype turned up many times. The chain uses TRBV5-1 and TRBJ1-6, with 9 nucleotides matching TRBD1. The germline gives CDR1 SGHRS, CDR2 YFSETQ. The CDR3 length is 14 residues. The V and J ends lost 0 bases and 12 bases, in that order; junction bases with no gene match: 4. Written as DNA, the CDR3 is TGCGCCAGCAGCTTGGGACAGGGGGAAGGACCCCTCCACTTT. Translated: CASSLGQGEGPLHF.

This clonotype appeared a few times. V usage is TRBV4-1 and J usage is TRBJ1-1; D is perhaps TRBD1 (6 bases). CDR1 MGHRA and CDR2 YSYEKL come from the germline V gene. Deletions cut 4 bases from V and 4 bases from J, with 25 bases between. CDR3 length: 18 amino acids. The CDR3 DNA follows: TGCGCCAGCAGCCCATATACCCGCGGGGGCCGGGGGAGCACTGAAGCTTTCTTT. The encoded protein is CASSPYTRGGRGSTEAFF.

This clonotype turned up a few times. The chain has TRBV18 and TRBJ1-1; TRBD1 might be the D (6 bases). The CDR3 contains 14 residues. The ends were cut back, 4 bases at V and 0 bases at J, with 9 bases in the middle. Germline lookup yields CDR1 KGHSH and CDR2 LQKENI. The CDR3 region has the DNA TGTGCCAGCTCACAACAGGGTATGAACACTGAAGCTTTCTTT. Its protein product is CASSQQGMNTEAFF. Drawing the rest from reference TRBV18 and TRBJ1-1, the complete variable domain is NAGVMQNPRHLVRRRGQEARLRCSPMKGHSHVYWYRQLPEEGLKFMVYLQKENIIDESGMPKERFSAEFPKEGPSILRIQQVVRGDSAAYFCASSQQGMNTEAFFGQGTRLTVV.

This clonotype has a count of ten or more. This sequence joins TRBV5-1 and TRBJ1-4; no definite D call. Trimming shortened V by 4 bases and J by 3 bases, and 16 bases separated the two germline ends. Germline-derived CDR1 and CDR2 are SGHRS and YFSETQ. The CDR3 is 16 residues long. CDR3 coding DNA: TGCGCCAGCAGCCACGACGCGTGGGCATCTAATGAAAAACTGTTTTTT. It translates to CASSHDAWASNEKLFF.

The chain recombines TRBV7-2 with TRBJ1-3; D is possibly TRBD1 (6 bases). The CDR3 has 14 amino acids. CDR1 and CDR2 from the germline V gene are SGHTA and FQGNSA. The germline V and J ends were trimmed by 5 bases and 8 bases, with 16 bases remaining between them. CDR3 nucleotides: TGTGCCAGCAGCCCTCAAGGGGGAGGATACACCATATATTTT. Its protein product is CASSPQGGGYTIYF.

This clonotype was recorded at least ten times. The gene calls are TRBV4-2 and TRBJ2-3, with a weak D call TRBD2 (5 bases). Germline V CDR1 and CDR2: LGHNA, YNFKEQ. The CDR3 covers 17 residues. V shed 0 bases and J shed 3 bases, with 16 bases lying between them. The CDR3 loop reads CASSQDPASLGTDTQYF. In DNA, the CDR3 is TGTGCCAGCAGCCAAGATCCGGCTAGCTTAGGGACAGATACGCAGTATTTT.

In this sample, this clonotype turned up once. V usage is TRBV6-5 and J usage is TRBJ2-1; 10 bases match TRBD2. From germline, CDR1 is MNHEY and CDR2 SVGAGI. Trimming cost V 2 bases and J 4 bases; bases outside gene matches: 2. The CDR3 sequence is 15 residues long. CDR3 loop: CASSYTSGTYNEQFF. CDR3 nucleotide sequence: TGTGCCAGCAGTTACACTAGCGGGACTTACAATGAGCAGTTCTTC.

The chain uses TRBV5-1 and TRBJ2-5; 7 bases match TRBD1. The V gene's germline CDR1 is SGHRS and CDR2 YFSETQ. V lost 0 bases and J lost 5; bases outside the gene matches: 7. CDR3 size: 15 residues. The CDR3 sequence: CASSLGRGREETQYF. The CDR3 DNA follows: TGCGCCAGCAGCTTGGGTAGGGGGCGAGAGGAGACCCAGTACTTC. The variable domain in full, with the rest retrieved from reference TRBV5-1 and TRBJ2-5, is KAGVTQTPRYLIKTRGQQVTLSCSPISGHRSVSWYQQTPGQGLQFLFEYFSETQRNKGNFPGRFSGRQFSNSRSEMNVSTLELGDSALYLCASSLGRGREETQYFGPGTRLLVL.

V is TRBV29-1 and J is TRBJ1-5, with 10 positions matching TRBD1. This CDR3 is 15 amino acids long. J gave up 0 bases and V 7 bases, and 6 bases lay outside the gene matches. Germline V gene data show CDR1 as SQVTM and CDR2 as ANQGSEA. CDR3 DNA: TGCAGCGCCGCGGGGACAGGGGATAGCAATCAGCCCCAGCATTTT. Residues: CSAAGTGDSNQPQHF. Filled out from reference TRBV29-1 and TRBJ1-5, the complete variable domain reads SAVISQKPSRDICQRGTSLTIQCQVDSQVTMMFWYRQQPGQSLTLIATANQGSEATYESGFVIDKFPISRPNLTFSTLTVSNMSPEDSSIYLCSAAGTGDSNQPQHFGDGTRLSIL.

This clonotype showed up many times. CDR3 loop: CSARQGPPSMPQHF. CDR3 DNA: TGCAGTGCTCGGCAGGGACCGCCGTCCATGCCCCAGCATTTT. The V and J genes are TRBV20-1 and TRBJ1-5; possibly TRBD1 for D (5 bases). The germline V gene has CDR1 DFQATT and CDR2 SNEGSKA (reference sequence). This CDR3 has 14 residues. V was clipped by 5 bases and J by 9 bases, with 20 bases between them.

This clonotype has a handful of counts. The chain carries TRBV28 and TRBJ2-1, with 7 bases fitting TRBD1. Germline CDR1 reads MDHEN; CDR2 reads SYDVKM. Trimming at V came to 1 base and at J to 6 bases, leaving 3 bases not matched to a gene. CDR3 size: 14 residues. CDR3: CASSLLPGGNEQFF. The CDR3 DNA reads TGTGCCAGCAGTTTATTACCAGGGGGCAATGAGCAGTTCTTC.

The J gene is TRBJ2-1, the V gene TRBV5-1, with D possibly matching TRBD2 (6 bases). Per the germline V gene, CDR1 is SGHRS and CDR2 is YFSETQ. V lost 3 bases and J lost 8, with 12 bases in between. The CDR3 is 13 amino acids. The CDR3 loop reads CASSSGTDDEQFF. CDR3 in DNA: TGCGCCAGCAGCTCCGGGACTGACGATGAGCAGTTCTTC.

The gene calls are TRBV5-1 and TRBJ2-1; 9 nucleotides match TRBD2. CDR3 length equals 15 residues. CDR1 and CDR2 from the germline V gene are SGHRS and YFSETQ. The ends lost 4 bases at V and 2 bases at J; junction bases unmatched: 4. In nucleotides, the CDR3 is TGCGCCAGCAGCATTAGCGGGGGTCCCTACAATGAGCAGTTCTTC. As protein: CASSISGGPYNEQFF.

This clonotype appeared a few times. V is TRBV5-6 and J is TRBJ2-7; the D is unclear. Trimming removed 0 bases from V and 3 bases from J, with 13 bases in between. Germline V CDR1 and CDR2: SGHDT, YYEEEE. The CDR3 runs to 15 residues. The CDR3 reads CASSLGLRLSYEQYF. In nucleotides, the CDR3 is TGTGCCAGCAGCTTGGGACTCAGGTTAAGCTACGAGCAGTACTTC.

The V and J genes are TRBV20-1 and TRBJ2-5; D is unclear. Germline CDR1 and CDR2: DFQATT and SNEGSKA (reference sequence). This CDR3 has 14 residues. With 6 bases removed from V and 5 bases from J, the gap between germline ends came to 19 bases. The CDR3, as DNA: TGCAGTGCCAGGCGGCTTCAACTGAAGGAGACCCAGTACTTC. Translating gives CSARRLQLKETQYF.

A note on this clonotype: Being one base from a much bigger clone, this may be a read error. The V gene is TRBV4-3, the J gene TRBJ2-7; D gene unclear. The V gene's germline CDR1 is LGHNA and CDR2 YSLEER. This CDR3 is built from 16 residues. Here the CDR3 reads CANSQDAAPKGAEQYF. Written as DNA, the CDR3 is TGCGCCAACAGCCAAGATGCGGCCCCCAAAGGAGCCGAGCAGTACTTC.

The chain recombines TRBV29-1 with TRBJ1-5, with D unresolved. The CDR3 runs 12 residues. V was clipped by 4 bases and J by 4 bases, with 8 bases between them. Germline-derived CDR1 and CDR2 are SQVTM and ANQGSEA. CDR3 in amino acids: CSVAPPNQPQHF. As DNA, the CDR3 is TGCAGCGTTGCACCTCCAAATCAGCCCCAGCATTTT.

This clonotype came up many times. The chain couples TRBV5-1 to TRBJ1-2; 10 nucleotides align to TRBD1. V shed 0 bases, J shed 6 bases, and the junction held 5 bases outside the gene matches. Germline CDR1 and CDR2: SGHRS and YFSETQ. The CDR3 extends over 15 amino acids. This chain's CDR3 is CASSLAMGQGNGYTF. DNA for the CDR3: TGCGCCAGCAGCTTGGCAATGGGACAGGGGAATGGCTACACCTTC.

This clonotype was picked up many times. The chain uses TRBV20-1 and TRBJ2-7; D not certain. From germline, CDR1 is DFQATT and CDR2 SNEGSKA (reference sequence). Between the trimmed V and J ends, which lost 0 bases and 4 bases, there was a span of 16 bases. The CDR3 consists of 15 residues. The DNA for the CDR3 is TGCAGTGCTAGAGATCGTCTGAAAGGCGAATACGAGCAGTACTTC. Its translation is CSARDRLKGEYEQYF.

This clonotype was recorded many times. The rearrangement uses TRBV28 and TRBJ2-7; 8 positions agree with TRBD2. The CDR3 has 14 amino acids. Germline V gives CDR1 MDHEN, CDR2 SYDVKM. Unmatched junction bases numbered 14, after V lost 10 bases and J lost 6 bases. This CDR3 is CATDRGGDFSEQYF. The CDR3 DNA follows: TGTGCCACAGACCGGGGGGGGGACTTTTCCGAGCAGTACTTC.

In this sample, this clonotype turned up a few times. The J gene is TRBJ2-7, the V gene TRBV20-1; 8 bases are a match to TRBD1. The CDR3 has 14 amino acids. The germline V gene encodes CDR1 DFQATT and CDR2 SNEGSKA (reference sequence). J gave up 3 bases and V 3 bases, and 7 bases lay outside the gene matches. CDR3 bases: TGCAGTGCTAGGAGTCGACAGGGGATCTACGAGCAGTACTTC. Amino acid sequence: CSARSRQGIYEQYF.

The CDR3: CASSYLRGLSEAFF. CDR3 sequence (DNA): TGTGCCAGCAGTTACTTGAGGGGGCTTTCTGAAGCTTTCTTT. The genes are TRBV6-5 and TRBJ1-1; 7 positions match TRBD1. J gave up 6 bases and V 1 base, and 5 bases lay outside the gene matches. From germline, CDR1 is MNHEY and CDR2 SVGAGI. There are 14 residues in the CDR3.

This clonotype was seen many times. The chain employs TRBV6-2 or TRBV6-3 and TRBJ2-1; D is unresolved. The CDR3 is 13 residues long. Looked up from germline, CDR1 is MNHEY and CDR2 is SVGEGT. Trimming cost V 6 bases and J 4 bases, with 10 bases left between them. The CDR3 DNA follows: TGTGCCAGCAGACAAGTGGGATACAATGAGCAGTTCTTC. Translated: CASRQVGYNEQFF.

The chain carries TRBV7-8 and TRBJ2-2; perhaps D is TRBD1 or TRBD2 (5 bases each). Germline V gene lookup returns CDR1 SGHVS and CDR2 FQNEAQ. This CDR3 region has 15 residues. V gave up 1 base and J gave up 4 bases, with 10 bases separating them. The CDR3 DNA reads as TGTGCCAGCAGCTTAGGTGGGGGATTCACCGGGGAGCTGTTTTTT. It is translated as CASSLGGGFTGELFF.

This clonotype was recorded a few times. The chain recombines TRBV9 with TRBJ2-1, with D possibly TRBD1 on 7 matching bases. Trimming left V 3 bases short and J 4 bases short, with 14 bases between. The CDR3 loop spans 15 amino acids. Per the germline V gene, CDR1 is SGDLS and CDR2 is YYNGEE. The CDR3 DNA is TGTGCCAGCAGCGAGAGGGGGGACAGATACAATGAGCAGTTCTTC. Translating it yields CASSERGDRYNEQFF.

In this sample, this clonotype turned up many times. This sequence joins TRBV12-3 or TRBV12-4 and TRBJ2-1; TRBD2 aligns across 10 bases. The CDR3 length is 13 residues. V shed 7 bases and J 9 bases; nucleotides not matched to a gene: 6. This chain's CDR3 is CASNLAGEGEQFF. For the CDR3, the DNA is TGTGCCAGCAACCTAGCGGGGGAGGGTGAGCAGTTCTTC.

The rearrangement links TRBV18 to TRBJ2-5; D may match TRBD1 or TRBD2 (5 bases each). V was shortened by 2 bases and J by 5 bases, with 9 bases between the two germline ends. Germline V gives CDR1 KGHSH, CDR2 LQKENI. There are 13 residues in the CDR3. The CDR3 protein is CASSPGWGETQYF. In nucleotides, the CDR3 is TGTGCCAGCTCACCAGGATGGGGGGAGACCCAGTACTTC.

The rearrangement joins TRBV7-9 to TRBJ1-1; D possibly corresponds to TRBD1 (5 bases). This CDR3 region has 15 residues. The germline CDR1 and CDR2 sequences are SEHNR and FQNEAQ (reference sequence). V lost 4 bases, J lost 1 base, and 13 bases lay in between. CDR3 DNA: TGTGCCAGCAGCTCTAACGTGGGGGGGAACACTGAAGCTTTCTTT. It codes for CASSSNVGGNTEAFF.